This T cell receptor beta chain was documented in a study of cytomegalovirus exposure and HLA in healthy donors. This clone came up a few times. Its antigen is not known. Generated by immunoSEQ multiplex PCR, the TCRdb table keeps only in-frame clones and is missing some. Among 130,000 or so clones listed, roughly nine tenths were seen once. Findings and limits, study-wide: Confirmation was obtained in vitro that a few CMV-associated chains are specific for CMV antigens. Some public TCRs appeared in many individuals, while most sequences were rare. The authors listed some 150 TCR beta chains as cytomegalovirus-associated.

Per the germline V gene, CDR1 is SEHNR and CDR2 is FQNEAQ (reference sequence). The CDR3 spans 14 residues. The V end lost 6 bases, the J end lost 1 base, and 12 bases lay between the germline ends. The sequence was obtained from a man aged 25 to 45 in good health and CMV-seronegative. Material: PBMCs. The rearrangement links TRBV7-9 to TRBJ1-2; tentatively, D is TRBD1 (5 bases). The CDR3 sequence: CASRFGTGNYGYTF. DNA of the CDR3: TGTGCCAGCAGATTCGGGACTGGTAACTATGGCTACACCTTC.